The 28 T cell receptor beta chains listed next were all sequenced from one sample in a study of blood T cells in healthy people across ages. Next came a second PCR, run for about 6 to 12 cycles, which used a sample-barcoded 5' primer along with a J-beta primer mix. Using its own MiXCR run on the 5' RACE reads, TCRdb lists one record per CDR3 protein. The sample has 600,000 or so distinct CDR3 sequences, roughly 48% seen once; the top ten hold around 23%. The specimen was blood. The receptors stem from a man older than 75 in good health.

The chain couples TRBV7-9 to TRBJ2-4; 9 nucleotides match TRBD2. Matching the DNA end better, TRBJ2-7 makes the J call doubtful. This CDR3 comprises 14 residues. From germline, CDR1 is SEHNR and CDR2 FQNEAQ (reference sequence). This CDR3 reads CASSRREGRGEQYF. The CDR3 region has the DNA TGTGCCAGCAGTCGGCGGGAGGGCCGTGGCGAGCAGTACTTC.

The table lists this clonotype with a few counts. One base away lies a much larger clone, so this may be a sequencing read error. The J gene is TRBJ2-1, the V gene TRBV6-5; 11 bases align to TRBD2. The DNA end lines up better with TRBJ2-7; the J call may be wrong. Germline V CDR1 and CDR2: MNHEY, SVGAGI. CDR3 length equals 15 residues. This CDR3 is CASSSTSGVYNEQYF. The CDR3 nucleotides read TGTGCCAGCAGTTCGACTAGCGGGGTCTACAATGAGCAGTACTTC.

This clonotype was detected only a few times. The chain combines TRBV2 with TRBJ2-1; the D is unclear. Germline CDR1 and CDR2: SNHLY and FYNNEI. V was clipped by 3 bases and J by 13 bases, with 10 bases between them. The CDR3 sequence is 11 residues long. This CDR3 reads CASSDRTRQFF. CDR3 nucleotides: TGTGCCAGCAGTGATAGGACCCGACAGTTCTTC.

The rearrangement joins TRBV7-6 to TRBJ2-5; 8 bases match TRBD2. CDR3 length: 17 residues. V shed 1 base and J 2 bases; nucleotides not matched to a gene: 9. In germline, CDR1 is SGHVS, CDR2 FNYEAQ. For the CDR3, the DNA is TGTGCCAGCAGCTTAGGCCCGAGCGGGGGAATACAAGAGACCCAGTACTTC. Protein: CASSLGPSGGIQETQYF.

This clonotype was counted at least ten times. J is TRBJ2-7 and V is TRBV14; 8 bases are shared with TRBD2. The CDR3 consists of 15 residues. Trimming at V came to 4 bases and at J to 3 bases, leaving 8 bases not matched to a gene. In germline, CDR1 is SGHDN, CDR2 FVKESK. The CDR3 bases are TGTGCCAGCAGCCCCCCAAGTGCGGGGGGCTACGAGCAGTACTTC. It codes for CASSPPSAGGYEQYF.

The gene calls are TRBV7-2 and TRBJ1-1; D unclear. This CDR3 has 14 amino acids. The germline V and J ends were trimmed by 4 bases and 1 base, with 10 bases remaining between them. CDR1 and CDR2 from the germline V gene are SGHTA and FQGNSA. The CDR3 sequence is CASSSRAANTEAFF. The CDR3 DNA reads TGTGCCAGCAGCTCTCGAGCCGCGAACACTGAAGCTTTCTTT.

This clonotype was observed once. Because the CDR3's place on the DNA is in doubt, the DNA is left out and the CDR3 is given as listed by TCRdb. The CDR3 reads CASTQSRGNTIYFGETQYF. This chain connects TRBV6-1 to TRBJ2-5. Germline V lookup: CDR1 MNHNS, CDR2 SASEGT. The CDR3 is made up of 19 amino acids, end residues included.

A note on this clonotype: At one end, the junction sequence differs from germline, possibly due to a read error. V usage is TRBV5-1 and J usage is TRBJ2-2, with TRBD1 matching over 8 bases. Germline CDR1 and CDR2: SGHRS and YFSETQ. The CDR3 extends over 16 amino acids. DNA for the CDR3: TGCGCCGGCAGACAAGACAGGGGCAGAAACACCGGGGAGCTGTTTTTT. This codes for CAGRQDRGRNTGELFF.

The chain carries TRBV5-1 and TRBJ2-2; 7 positions agree with TRBD1. CDR1 and CDR2 from the germline V gene are SGHRS and YFSETQ. V dropped 2 bases and J dropped 7; count of bases not matched to a gene: 5. This CDR3 has 14 amino acids. The CDR3 coding sequence is TGCGCCAGCAGCTTAGAGGGGGCAATCGGGGAGCTGTTTTTT. Its translation is CASSLEGAIGELFF.

The chain carries TRBV4-2 and TRBJ2-1; 12 nucleotides align to TRBD2. Trimming at V came to 4 bases and at J to 6 bases, leaving 7 bases not matched to a gene. Germline CDR1 LGHNA, CDR2 YNFKEQ. The CDR3 length is 16 residues. CDR3: CASSPRTSGNGNEQFF. The CDR3 nucleotides read TGTGCCAGCAGCCCCCGGACTAGCGGGAACGGCAATGAGCAGTTCTTC.

This clonotype was recorded once. The chain recombines TRBV7-2 with TRBJ2-5; TRBD2 agrees at 9 bases. The J call may be mistaken, given a closer DNA end match to TRBJ2-7. This CDR3 has 19 residues. In germline, CDR1 is SGHTA, CDR2 FQGNSA. CDR3 residues: CASSPMGLAGPLTRSEQYF. CDR3 coding DNA: TGTGCCAGCAGTCCCATGGGGCTAGCGGGGCCGCTTACTCGCTCCGAGCAGTACTTC.

At least ten counts were recorded for this clonotype. This sequence joins TRBV4-3 and TRBJ2-7; D is possibly TRBD1 or TRBD2 (5 bases each). This CDR3 spans 18 amino acids. Per the germline V gene, CDR1 is LGHNA and CDR2 is YSLEER. Trimming left V 0 bases short and J 4 bases short, with 22 bases between. The CDR3 coding sequence is TGCGCCAGCAGCCAAGATTCCCCCCGGGGCCCCGTCACGTACGAGCAGTACTTC. The encoded protein is CASSQDSPRGPVTYEQYF.

The J gene is TRBJ2-7, the V gene TRBV4-2; TRBD2 agrees at 15 bases. Germline V gives CDR1 LGHNA, CDR2 YNFKEQ. The CDR3 extends over 18 amino acids. The V and J ends lost 6 bases and 0 bases, in that order; junction bases with no gene match: 9. The CDR3, as DNA: TGTGCCAGCAGTCGGGGACTAGCGGGAGGAAGTGACTCCTACGAGCAGTACTTC. Encoded protein: CASSRGLAGGSDSYEQYF.

The table lists this clonotype with a few counts. The genes are TRBV6-2 or TRBV6-3 and TRBJ2-7; the D is unclear. This CDR3 is built from 14 residues. Germline CDR1 reads MNHEY; CDR2 reads SVGEGT. V was clipped by 6 bases and J by 3 bases, with 15 bases between them. The CDR3 protein is CASSGDLLVYEQYF. The DNA of the CDR3 is TGTGCCAGCAGCGGCGACCTTCTCGTCTACGAGCAGTACTTC.

This rearrangement joins TRBV4-2 to TRBJ2-1, with D possibly matching TRBD1 (6 bases). Germline V lookup: CDR1 LGHNA, CDR2 YNFKEQ. The CDR3 has 15 residues. The V gene lost 5 bases and the J gene lost 12 bases, with 23 bases spanning the gap. DNA for the CDR3: TGTGCCAGCAGCGAAGTGGGGGCCCCCGCAGGCGGGCAGTTCTTC. As protein: CASSEVGAPAGGQFF.

The rearrangement joins TRBV4-1 to TRBJ2-5, with 7 bases fitting TRBD2. CDR3 size: 13 residues. CDR1 and CDR2 from the germline V gene are MGHRA and YSYEKL. J was trimmed by 4 bases and V by 1 base; bases with no gene match: 0. The DNA of the CDR3 is TGCGCCAGCAGCCAAGCTAGCGGAGAGACCCAGTACTTC. This encodes CASSQASGETQYF.

This chain links TRBV5-1 with TRBJ1-1; TRBD1 agrees at 7 bases. In germline, CDR1 is SGHRS, CDR2 YFSETQ. There are 15 residues in the CDR3. The V and J ends lost 3 bases and 6 bases, in that order; junction bases with no gene match: 11. DNA of the CDR3: TGCGCCAGCAGCTCCACCGAGGGGGCTTTGGCTGAAGCTTTCTTT. Protein product: CASSSTEGALAEAFF.

The chain has TRBV15 and TRBJ2-3; the D is unclear. Trimming shortened V by 5 bases and J by 0 bases, and 6 bases separated the two germline ends. CDR1 and CDR2 from the germline V gene are LNHNV and YYDKDF (reference sequence). The CDR3 is 13 residues long. CDR3 in amino acids: CATSVRSTDTQYF. The CDR3 DNA follows: TGTGCCACCAGCGTGAGGAGCACAGATACGCAGTATTTT.

This clonotype was seen repeatedly, ten times or more. V is TRBV6-5 and J is TRBJ2-7, with D maybe TRBD2 (6 bases). The CDR3 has 14 residues. Trimming cost V 6 bases and J 6 bases, with 18 bases left between them. CDR1 is MNHEY and CDR2 is SVGAGI in the germline V gene. The CDR3 coding sequence is TGTGCCAGCAGGGATACCGGAGGGCACTCCGAGCAGTACTTC. Translating it yields CASRDTGGHSEQYF.

A single count supports this clonotype. CDR3 residues: CASTASGGSYNEQFF. CDR3 DNA sequence: TGTGCCAGTACCGCTAGCGGGGGATCTTACAATGAGCAGTTCTTC. The chain carries TRBV19 and TRBJ2-1, with TRBD2 identical over 10 bases. The J segment lost 4 bases and the V segment lost 7 bases, leaving 7 bases of the junction unmatched. Germline CDR1 LNHDA, CDR2 SQIVND (reference sequence). CDR3 length: 15 residues.

V gene TRBV28 combines with J gene TRBJ2-7; the D gene is possibly TRBD1 (6 bases). The CDR3 is 15 amino acids. CDR1 MDHEN and CDR2 SYDVKM come from the germline V gene. Trimming stripped 3 bases from V and 3 bases from J, with 15 bases between. The CDR3 region is CASSFVGQGLYEQYF. DNA of the CDR3: TGTGCCAGCAGTTTCGTCGGGCAGGGGCTCTACGAGCAGTACTTC.

The chain employs TRBV20-1 and TRBJ1-1; 9 bases are shared with TRBD1. The CDR3 consists of 13 residues. The germline V gene has CDR1 DFQATT and CDR2 SNEGSKA (reference sequence). V trimming: 5 bases; J trimming: 11 bases; junction bases outside the gene matches: 12. DNA for the CDR3: TGCAGTGCTCCTCGACAGGGGGGGGTGAGGGCTTTCTTT. Translation: CSAPRQGGVRAFF.

J is TRBJ1-1 and V is TRBV12-3 or TRBV12-4; no clear D. Trimming removed 4 bases from V and 1 base from J, with 13 bases in between. This CDR3 region has 15 residues. CDR3 region: CASSSRGGGNTEAFF. CDR3 in DNA: TGTGCCAGCAGTTCCCGCGGAGGCGGGAACACTGAAGCTTTCTTT.

The J gene is TRBJ2-2, the V gene TRBV20-1; 7 bases match TRBD1. The V gene's germline CDR1 is DFQATT and CDR2 SNEGSKA (reference sequence). The CDR3 is made up of 13 amino acids. The junction had 2 bases not matched to a gene; V was cut back by 4 bases and J by 3 bases. CDR3 amino acids: CSAIQGDTGELFF. CDR3 nucleotide sequence: TGCAGTGCTATTCAGGGGGACACCGGGGAGCTGTTTTTT.

This clonotype occurred a few times. The chain uses TRBV13 and TRBJ1-4; D gene ambiguous. CDR1 is PRHDT and CDR2 is FYEKMQ in the germline V gene (reference sequence). This CDR3 region has 13 residues. Between the trimmed V and J ends, which lost 0 bases and 7 bases, there was a span of 6 bases. Here the CDR3 DNA reads TGTGCCAGCAGCTTAGGGACCTCTGAAAAACTGTTTTTT. Protein: CASSLGTSEKLFF.

This chain uses TRBV14 with TRBJ1-1; D unresolved. V was trimmed by 5 bases and J by 7 bases, leaving 14 bases between them. The CDR3 is made up of 13 amino acids. CDR1 and CDR2 (germline): SGHDN, FVKESK. The CDR3 nucleotides read TGTGCCAGCAGCTCGCTCGGCCGGGATGAAGCTTTCTTT. It translates to CASSSLGRDEAFF.

The V call is TRBV7-2, the J call TRBJ2-3; no reliable D call. Trimming removed 4 bases from V and 5 bases from J, with 7 bases in between. CDR3 length: 12 residues. Germline values: CDR1 SGHTA, CDR2 FQGNSA. The CDR3 is CASSSVGDTQYF. The CDR3 DNA is TGTGCCAGCAGCTCCGTCGGAGATACGCAGTATTTT.

The chain uses TRBV9 and TRBJ2-5; 14 bases agree with TRBD2. The CDR3 contains 20 residues. Germline CDR1 is SGDLS and CDR2 is YYNGEE. V gave up 0 bases and J gave up 11 bases; unmatched junction bases: 21. In DNA form, the CDR3 reads TGTGCCAGCAGCGTAGAGGGAGCGACTAGCGGGAGGGGGGGGGACAATGAGCAGTACTTC. It translates to CASSVEGATSGRGGDNEQYF.